This TCR beta chain was retrieved from a study of shared clonotypes between healthy human individuals. Per the original methods: ImmunoSEQ gave junction-only sequences without quality scores, so filtering differed. This table comes from immunoSEQ multiplex PCR, and its TCRdb copy is limited to in-frame clones, with some not included. That table furnishes V, J and clone size, whereas the DNA furnished D and trimming. The table lists over a million clones, approximately 78% of them singletons. Notes on this clone: This may be a read error, as it is one base from a much larger clone.

The specimen sequenced was memory CD4+ T cells from PBMCs. Subset described: CD45RA-negative fraction. The origin of this receptor is a man aged 18 to 30 in good health. Some clones in this sample may be carry-over from other donors' samples.

The CDR3 DNA reads as TGTGTCAGCAGTGAAGAAGAAGGAAACACCGGGGAGCTGTTTTTT. Translating gives CVSSEEEGNTGELFF. J is TRBJ2-2 and V is TRBV6-1; no definite D call. Germline CDR1 MNHNS, CDR2 SASEGT. CDR3 length: 15 amino acids.